The 19 T cell receptor beta chains given below trace back to one sample, sequenced in a study of vaccination effects on CD4 cells after COVID-19. Method: immunoSEQ multiplex PCR; TCRdb's copy keeps in-frame clones and lacks some. The sample lists about 28,000 clones, 73% seen once, with roughly 10% in the top ten. Antigen-specific CD4+ T cells expanded by the ViraFEST assay with viral peptide pools were then sequenced. Cells that had been cultured for about 10 days were the source of isolated CD4+ T cells. Either the mRNA-1273 or the BNT162b2 vaccine was given to participants as two doses. Their antigens are not known. The material sequenced was CD4+ T cells from PBMCs cultured with HCoV-NL63 spike peptides, taken after COVID-19 vaccination. The origin of the receptors is a human donor who received a COVID-19 vaccine.

The J gene is TRBJ1-6, the V gene TRBV5-1; 7 nucleotides match TRBD1. Trimming took 6 bases from V and 9 from J; bases not matched to a gene: 9. This CDR3 is 14 amino acids long. Germline CDR1 is SGHRS and CDR2 is YFSETQ. In nucleotides, the CDR3 is TGCGCCAGCAACGAGGGGACAGAAGGTTCACCCCTCCACTTT. This sequence encodes CASNEGTEGSPLHF.

The chain joins TRBV18 to TRBJ2-2; D is possibly TRBD2 (5 bases). Germline-derived CDR1 and CDR2 are KGHSH and LQKENI. Deletions cut 2 bases from V and 1 base from J, with 8 bases between. The CDR3 covers 15 residues. This CDR3 is CASSPRTGNTGELFF. The CDR3 coding sequence is TGTGCCAGCTCACCAAGGACTGGGAACACCGGGGAGCTGTTTTTT.

V gene TRBV10-3 combines with J gene TRBJ2-1, with 8 positions matching TRBD2. This CDR3 is built from 14 residues. Germline CDR1 is ENHRY and CDR2 is SYGVKD. CDR3 DNA: TGTGGCGCATCGGGGCGGGAGGCCTACAATGAGCAGTTCTTC. Translation gives CGASGREAYNEQFF.

This clone was detected a few times. V gene TRBV6-4 combines with J gene TRBJ2-3; perhaps TRBD2 as D (6 bases). This CDR3 region has 15 residues. CDR1 MRHNA and CDR2 SNTAGT come from the germline V gene. Trimming left V 0 bases short and J 0 bases short, with 7 bases between. CDR3 protein: CASSDSAGSTDTQYF. The CDR3 bases are TGTGCCAGCAGTGACTCGGCGGGGAGCACAGATACGCAGTATTTT.

This chain connects TRBV19 to TRBJ1-1; 7 bases fit TRBD1. Germline CDR1 is LNHDA and CDR2 is SQIVND (reference sequence). The CDR3 is 16 residues long. V lost 6 bases and J lost 1; bases outside the gene matches: 11. CDR3 sequence: CASSHRGPYANTEAFF. The CDR3 nucleotides are TGTGCCAGTAGCCACAGGGGTCCCTATGCGAACACTGAAGCTTTCTTT.

The CDR3 protein is CASSLDGNEKLFF. As DNA, the CDR3 is TGTGCCAGCAGCTTGGATGGTAATGAAAAACTGTTTTTT. The J gene is TRBJ1-4, the V gene TRBV7-8; D remains ambiguous. CDR3 length: 13 residues. Germline V gives CDR1 SGHVS, CDR2 FQNEAQ. V lost 3 bases, J lost 4 bases, and 6 bases lay in between.

The CDR3 bases are TGCAGTGCTAGTCTCTCCGCTGGGACTGAAGCTTTCTTT. Its protein is CSASLSAGTEAFF. This sequence joins TRBV20-1 and TRBJ1-1; D is undetermined. Germline V gives CDR1 DFQATT, CDR2 SNEGSKA (reference sequence). The CDR3 has 13 residues. The V and J ends lost 3 bases and 5 bases respectively, with 13 bases between them.

The V and J genes are TRBV4-2 and TRBJ2-1, with 14 nucleotides matching TRBD2. CDR3 length: 18 amino acids. Trimming at V came to 1 base and at J to 10 bases, leaving 12 bases not matched to a gene. Per the germline V gene, CDR1 is LGHNA and CDR2 is YNFKEQ. CDR3 region: CASSQGSTTSGGAGEQFF. The CDR3 DNA sequence: TGTGCCAGCAGCCAAGGTTCTACGACTAGCGGGGGGGCCGGGGAGCAGTTCTTC.

The DNA of the CDR3 is TGTGCCAGCAGCCAAGGGACCGGACAGGGGGTAGAGACCCAGTACTTC. It yields the protein CASSQGTGQGVETQYF. This chain links TRBV7-7 with TRBJ2-5; 10 bases are a match to TRBD1. CDR1 and CDR2 (germline): SSHAT, FNYEAQ (reference sequence). The ends lost 5 bases at V and 4 bases at J; junction bases unmatched: 10. The CDR3 is made up of 16 amino acids.

This chain joins TRBV7-8 and TRBJ1-1, with a tentative D call TRBD1 (5 bases). V was trimmed by 5 bases and J by 0 bases, leaving 13 bases between them. The germline V gene encodes CDR1 SGHVS and CDR2 FQNEAQ. CDR3 length: 15 residues. The CDR3 nucleotides read TGTGCCAGCAGCCCGGGGGGACGGATGAACACTGAAGCTTTCTTT. It translates to CASSPGGRMNTEAFF. Looking up the rest from reference TRBV7-8 and TRBJ1-1 gives the full variable domain: GAGVSQSPRYKVAKRGQDVALRCDPISGHVSLFWYQQALGQGPEFLTYFQNEAQLDKSGLPSDRFFAERPEGSVSTLKIQRTQQEDSAVYLCASSPGGRMNTEAFFGQGTRLTVV.

This rearrangement joins TRBV5-3 to TRBJ1-2, with 8 nucleotides matching TRBD1. TRBV5-3 is designated an ORF whose function remains uncertain. The V gene end was trimmed by 0 bases and the J gene end by 7 bases; junction bases not matched to a gene: 2. The CDR3 spans 13 residues. DNA for the CDR3: TGTGCCAGAAGCTTGGGACAGGGGTTTGGCTACACCTTC. Protein sequence: CARSLGQGFGYTF.

This clone was detected a few times. The chain combines TRBV3-1 (or the pseudogene TRBV3-2) with TRBJ1-2; D is uncertain. The CDR3 extends over 12 amino acids. V lost 3 bases and J lost 8, with 10 bases in between. Germline V CDR1 and CDR2: LGHDT, YNNKEL (reference sequence). The DNA for the CDR3 is TGTGCCAGCAGCCAGGCTCTGCGGGGCTACACCTTC. It yields the protein CASSQALRGYTF.

The chain employs TRBV7-9 and TRBJ2-3, with TRBD1 matching over 7 bases. In germline, CDR1 is SEHNR, CDR2 FQNEAQ (reference sequence). The CDR3 loop spans 15 amino acids. J lost 3 bases, V lost 5 bases, and 8 bases had no gene match. CDR3 nucleotides: TGTGCCAGCAGCAAGAGGGGGCTCGTGACAGATACGCAGTATTTT. Protein: CASSKRGLVTDTQYF.

V usage is TRBV3-1 (or the pseudogene TRBV3-2) and J usage is TRBJ1-1; D gene uncertain. CDR3 length: 14 residues. CDR1 is LGHDT, CDR2 YNNKEL, per germline (reference sequence). Trimming cost V 1 base and J 5 bases, with 11 bases left between them. Here the CDR3 DNA reads TGTGCCAGCAGCCAAGTGGCCGGGCGGACTGAAGCTTTCTTT. Amino acids: CASSQVAGRTEAFF.

V is TRBV30 and J is TRBJ2-1; D unclear. V lost 0 bases and J 8 bases, leaving 11 bases between the germline ends. Germline CDR1 and CDR2: GTSNPN and SVGIG (reference sequence). This CDR3 has 13 residues. The CDR3 region has the DNA TGTGCCTGGAGTGTTTCAGCTACCCATGAGCAGTTCTTC. It yields the protein CAWSVSATHEQFF.

This rearrangement joins TRBV23-1 to TRBJ2-2; D possibly corresponds to TRBD1 (5 bases). TRBV23-1 is an open reading frame whose function is uncertain. This CDR3 has 17 amino acids. The V end was cut by 2 bases, the J end by 3 bases, with 16 bases between. DNA of the CDR3: TGCGCCAGCAGTCAAGCAATCCAGGGTTTGGACACCGGGGAGCTGTTTTTT. Its protein product is CASSQAIQGLDTGELFF.

This clone was seen just once. This sequence joins TRBV19 and TRBJ1-4; possibly TRBD1 for D (5 bases). V was pared by 5 bases and J by 4 bases, with 17 bases between. Germline-derived CDR1 and CDR2 are LNHDA and SQIVND (reference sequence). The CDR3 contains 16 residues. Here the CDR3 reads CASSYGWGPSNEKLFF. Written as DNA, the CDR3 is TGTGCCAGTAGTTATGGGTGGGGACCGAGTAATGAAAAACTGTTTTTT.

The chain links TRBV10-3 to TRBJ2-7; D unclear. V dropped 0 bases and J dropped 6 bases, with 3 bases sitting between them. Per germline, CDR1 ENHRY and CDR2 SYGVKD. This CDR3 is built from 11 residues. In DNA, the CDR3 is TGTGCCATCAGTGAGTCTATCGAGCAGTACTTC. The encoded protein is CAISESIEQYF.

V is TRBV5-1 and J is TRBJ2-2; D possibly corresponds to TRBD1 (5 bases). The V gene lost 3 bases and the J gene lost 0 bases, with 15 bases spanning the gap. CDR3 length equals 17 residues. The germline V gene encodes CDR1 SGHRS and CDR2 YFSETQ. CDR3 residues: CASSSTTDSANTGELFF. In DNA form, the CDR3 reads TGCGCCAGCAGCTCGACCACCGACAGCGCGAACACCGGGGAGCTGTTTTTT.